The next 5 T cell receptor beta chains were all read from a single sample in a study of T cell repertoires in cytomegalovirus infection. MiXCR, run by TCRdb on the reads, gives a single entry per CDR3 protein. Of fewer than 300,000 distinct CDR3 sequences detected, 25% appear once; the ten largest clones hold approximately 15%. Sample: PBMCs. These TCRs come from a human donor in good health (CMV status not recorded). Some clones in this sample may be carry-over from other donors' samples.

This chain connects TRBV20-1 to TRBJ2-1; TRBD2 might be the D (5 bases). Germline CDR1 and CDR2: DFQATT and SNEGSKA (reference sequence). This CDR3 region has 17 residues. Trimming took off 7 bases at V and 4 bases at J, with 26 bases between the two ends. CDR3 amino acids: CSGVDFSVLAGYNEQFF. The CDR3, as DNA: TGCAGTGGCGTGGACTTTTCAGTACTCGCCGGTTACAATGAGCAGTTCTTC.

This clonotype was recorded at least ten times. J is TRBJ2-7 and V is TRBV7-2; D is unresolved. From germline, CDR1 is SGHTA and CDR2 FQGNSA. V was pared by 5 bases and J by 4 bases, with 12 bases between. This CDR3 has 13 amino acids. CDR3 amino acids: CASSPLLSYEQYF. Written as DNA, the CDR3 is TGTGCCAGCAGCCCCCTCCTGAGTTACGAGCAGTACTTC.

The rearrangement links TRBV14 to TRBJ1-6; 9 bases are a match to TRBD1. V was pared by 4 bases and J by 6 bases, with 7 bases of the junction left unmatched. The CDR3 length is 16 residues. In germline, CDR1 is SGHDN, CDR2 FVKESK. CDR3 sequence: CASSLRTGEFNSPLHF. CDR3 DNA sequence: TGTGCCAGCAGCCTCCGGACAGGGGAGTTTAATTCACCCCTCCACTTT.

This clonotype was seen only once. This chain uses TRBV5-1 with TRBJ2-3; 7 bases match TRBD1. CDR1 is SGHRS and CDR2 is YFSETQ in the germline V gene. Trimming removed 7 bases from V and 5 bases from J; junction bases left unmatched: 10. The CDR3 sequence is 14 residues long. The CDR3 here is CASRQDRDRDTQYF. The DNA for the CDR3 is TGCGCCAGCCGACAAGACAGGGACCGAGATACGCAGTATTTT. Drawing the rest from reference TRBV5-1 and TRBJ2-3, the complete variable domain is KAGVTQTPRYLIKTRGQQVTLSCSPISGHRSVSWYQQTPGQGLQFLFEYFSETQRNKGNFPGRFSGRQFSNSRSEMNVSTLELGDSALYLCASRQDRDRDTQYFGPGTRLTVL.

The chain recombines TRBV11-2 with TRBJ1-2; D gene unclear. Germline loops: CDR1 SGHAT, CDR2 FQNNGV. V lost 5 bases, J lost 2 bases, and 12 bases lay in between. The CDR3 sequence is 14 residues long. This CDR3 reads CASSPLLDNYGYTF. DNA for the CDR3: TGTGCCAGCAGCCCCCTCCTCGACAACTATGGCTACACCTTC.